These 2 T cell receptor beta chains were all obtained from the same sample, sequenced in a study of cytomegalovirus exposure and HLA in healthy donors. Amplification used 60 Vbeta primers and 13 Jbeta primers. Some clones are missing from TCRdb's copy, which holds only in-frame ones; the method was immunoSEQ multiplex PCR. The sample shows about 100,000 clones, approximately 74% of them seen only once. Sequenced sample: PBMCs. The receptors come from a woman aged 40 to 55 in good health and CMV-seropositive.

The J gene is TRBJ2-7, the V gene TRBV10-1; TRBD1 is a possible D gene (6 bases). CDR3 length: 15 amino acids. Trimming removed 5 bases from V and 1 base from J, with 15 bases in between. In germline, CDR1 is WNHNN, CDR2 SYGVQD (reference sequence). The CDR3 protein is CASSLGRDKSYEQYF. As DNA, the CDR3 is TGCGCCAGCAGTTTAGGCCGGGACAAGTCCTACGAGCAGTACTTC.

The chain uses TRBV9 and TRBJ2-1; 8 bases match TRBD2. V dropped 4 bases and J dropped 0; count of bases not matched to a gene: 3. In germline, CDR1 is SGDLS, CDR2 YYNGEE. CDR3 length: 15 amino acids. This chain's CDR3 is CASSPGTSSYNEQFF. The CDR3 DNA reads TGTGCCAGCAGCCCCGGGACTAGCTCCTACAATGAGCAGTTCTTC. Filled out from reference TRBV9 and TRBJ2-1, the complete variable domain reads DSGVTQTPKHLITATGQRVTLRCSPRSGDLSVYWYQQSLDQGLQFLIQYYNGEERAKGNILERFSAQQFPDLHSELNLSSLELGDSALYFCASSPGTSSYNEQFFGPGTRLTVL.